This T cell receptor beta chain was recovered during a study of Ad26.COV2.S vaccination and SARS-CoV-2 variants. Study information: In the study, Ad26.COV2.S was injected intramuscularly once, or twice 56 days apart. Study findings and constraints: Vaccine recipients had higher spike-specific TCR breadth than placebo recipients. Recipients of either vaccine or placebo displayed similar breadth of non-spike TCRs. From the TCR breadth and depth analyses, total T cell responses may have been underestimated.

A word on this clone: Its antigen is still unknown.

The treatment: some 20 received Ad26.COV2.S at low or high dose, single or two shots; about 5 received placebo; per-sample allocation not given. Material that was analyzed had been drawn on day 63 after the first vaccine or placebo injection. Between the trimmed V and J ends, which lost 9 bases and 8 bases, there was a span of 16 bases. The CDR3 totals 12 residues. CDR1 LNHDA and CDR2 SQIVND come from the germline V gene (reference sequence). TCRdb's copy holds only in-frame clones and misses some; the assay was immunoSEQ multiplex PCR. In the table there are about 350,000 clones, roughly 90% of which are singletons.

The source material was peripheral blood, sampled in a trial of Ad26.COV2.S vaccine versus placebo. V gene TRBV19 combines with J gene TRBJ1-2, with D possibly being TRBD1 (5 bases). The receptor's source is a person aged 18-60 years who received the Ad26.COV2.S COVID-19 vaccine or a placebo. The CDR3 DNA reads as TGTGCCAGCACGAGGGACTTTGGGGGCTACACCTTC. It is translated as CASTRDFGGYTF.